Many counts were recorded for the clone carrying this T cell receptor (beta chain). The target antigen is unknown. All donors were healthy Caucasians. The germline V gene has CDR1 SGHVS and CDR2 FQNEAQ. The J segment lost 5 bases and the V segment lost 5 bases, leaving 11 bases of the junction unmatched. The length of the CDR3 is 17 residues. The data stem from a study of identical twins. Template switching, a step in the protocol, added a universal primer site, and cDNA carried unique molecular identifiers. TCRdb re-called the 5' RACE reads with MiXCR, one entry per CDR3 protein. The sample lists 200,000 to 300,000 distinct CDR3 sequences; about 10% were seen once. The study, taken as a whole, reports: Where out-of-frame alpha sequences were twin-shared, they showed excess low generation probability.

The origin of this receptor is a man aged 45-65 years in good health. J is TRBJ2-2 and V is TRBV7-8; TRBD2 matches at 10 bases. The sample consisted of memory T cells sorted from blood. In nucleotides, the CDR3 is TGTGCCAGCAGCCTTGGACTAGCGGAGAGGCGGACCGGGGAGCTGTTTTTT. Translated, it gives CASSLGLAERRTGELFF.